This T cell receptor beta chain was obtained from a study of Graves' ophthalmopathy and Graves' hyperthyroidism. Study summary: Pretreatment peripheral blood was obtained at initial diagnosis. Whole-study findings and limits: Predictions made by the model for ophthalmopathy progression reached 55% to 71% sensitivity and around 72% specificity.

From RNA, the CDR3 regions of TCR beta chains were amplified and sequenced. First-round RT-PCR employed HTBI primers, with a second-round multiplex PCR after it. TCRdb fed the multiplex PCR reads into MiXCR, producing one record per CDR3 protein. Among about 700,000 distinct CDR3 sequences listed, approximately 40% were seen once. A duration under 3 months, NOSPECS ≥4, CAS ≥3 and moderate-to-severe activity characterized the donors with ophthalmopathy. V lost 2 bases to trimming and J lost 2 bases; unmatched junction nucleotides: 6. The CDR3 has 15 amino acids. Germline V CDR1 and CDR2: ENHRY, SYGVKD. This clonotype has a count of ten or more. Its specificity is unknown.

The gene calls are TRBV10-3 and TRBJ2-7, with 7 bases that match TRBD2. The sample taken for sequencing was peripheral blood. The sequence came from an adult man with Graves' ophthalmopathy. The CDR3 loop is CAISEQAGIPYEQYF. The CDR3 DNA sequence: TGTGCCATCAGTGAGCAAGCGGGGATTCCCTACGAGCAGTACTTC.